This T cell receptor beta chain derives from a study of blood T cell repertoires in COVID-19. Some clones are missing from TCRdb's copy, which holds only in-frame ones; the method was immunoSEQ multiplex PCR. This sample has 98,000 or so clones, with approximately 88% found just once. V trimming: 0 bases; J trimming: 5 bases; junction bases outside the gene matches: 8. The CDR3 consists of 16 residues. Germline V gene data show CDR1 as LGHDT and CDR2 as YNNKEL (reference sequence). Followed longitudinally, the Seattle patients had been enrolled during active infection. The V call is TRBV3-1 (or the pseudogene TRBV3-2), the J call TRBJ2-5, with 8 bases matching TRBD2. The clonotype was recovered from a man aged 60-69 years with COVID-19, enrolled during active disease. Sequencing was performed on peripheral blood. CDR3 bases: TGTGCCAGCAGCCAAGACGTAAGCGGGAGTTTGGAGACCCAGTACTTC. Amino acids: CASSQDVSGSLETQYF.